One sample yielded the 16 T cell receptor beta chains listed below, sequenced in a study of T cells after yellow fever vaccination (dated by TCRdb to the late 2010s). The treatment or condition label for this specimen denotes: live attenuated yellow fever vaccine strain. The library was built by means of 5' RACE. Sequencer: Illumina HiSeq 2500. TCRdb reworked the public reads: Q25 trimming with fastp, MiXCR clone assembly, productive beta chains retained. Each CDR3 protein gets just one entry, which takes the most common genes and DNA from the rows behind it. In all, the sample holds hundreds of thousands of distinct CDR3 sequences, and roughly a fifth of those were seen once. The ten largest clones add up to about 13% of the sample. This specimen consisted of PBMCs, obtained 15 days after the yellow fever booster vaccination. These receptors were collected from a man aged 25 to 45 who received the YFV17D yellow fever vaccine.

The gene calls are TRBV3-1 and TRBJ1-5, with unresolved D. In germline, CDR1 is LGHDT, CDR2 YNNKEL (reference sequence). This CDR3 has 14 residues. Trimming pared 4 bases from V and 1 base from J, leaving 8 bases between. The CDR3 here is CASSPRRSNQPQHF. The CDR3 DNA sequence: TGTGCCAGCAGCCCTAGGCGGAGCAATCAGCCCCAGCATTTT.

This clonotype has a handful of counts. This CDR3 is CAPGGYEQYF. The CDR3 nucleotides read TGTGCCCCCGGCGGCTACGAGCAGTACTTC. The V gene is TRBV13, the J gene TRBJ2-7; no firm D call. Per the germline V gene, CDR1 is PRHDT and CDR2 is FYEKMQ (reference sequence). The CDR3 is made up of 10 amino acids. V lost 11 bases, J lost 3 bases, and 8 bases lay in between.

This chain uses TRBV12-3 or TRBV12-4 with TRBJ1-1; D possibly corresponds to TRBD1 (5 bases). The CDR3 is 13 amino acids. The V end was cut by 5 bases, the J end by 0 bases, with 7 bases between. The CDR3 DNA sequence: TGTGCCAGCAGTACAGGTATGAACACTGAAGCTTTCTTT. It is translated as CASSTGMNTEAFF.

This clonotype was observed a few times. This chain uses TRBV6-5 with TRBJ2-1; D is uncertain. Germline V gene data show CDR1 as MNHEY and CDR2 as SVGAGI. V was shortened by 5 bases and J by 3 bases, with 8 bases between the two germline ends. This CDR3 spans 13 amino acids. CDR3 residues: CASSLSYYNEQFF. As DNA, the CDR3 is TGTGCCAGCAGTCTGAGCTACTACAATGAGCAGTTCTTC.

This clonotype turned up a few times. The chain uses TRBV20-1 and TRBJ1-4, with D tentatively TRBD1 (5 bases). Looked up from germline, CDR1 is DFQATT and CDR2 is SNEGSKA (reference sequence). The CDR3 has 13 amino acids. The ends were cut back, 5 bases at V and 6 bases at J, with 13 bases in the middle. Written as DNA, the CDR3 is TGCAGTGCTCAAAAGGGGTTAGATGAAAAACTGTTTTTT. Its translation is CSAQKGLDEKLFF.

V is TRBV20-1 and J is TRBJ2-1, with 7 bases that match TRBD2. The CDR3 loop spans 15 amino acids. With 0 bases clipped from V and 8 bases from J, the junction kept 10 bases outside the gene matches. Germline V gene sequence: CDR1 DFQATT, CDR2 SNEGSKA (reference sequence). CDR3 region: CSARDRRGMVDEQFF. The DNA of the CDR3 is TGCAGTGCTAGAGATCGGCGGGGGATGGTGGATGAGCAGTTCTTC.

The chain joins TRBV28 to TRBJ2-1; 7 bases match TRBD2. Germline V CDR1 and CDR2: MDHEN, SYDVKM. The V and J ends lost 6 bases and 8 bases, in that order; junction bases with no gene match: 10. The CDR3 spans 14 residues. The CDR3 nucleotides are TGTGCCAGCAGACCCCGGGACTATGCCGATGAGCAGTTCTTC. This codes for CASRPRDYADEQFF.

This clonotype was found a few times. V is TRBV7-9 and J is TRBJ2-1; D is undetermined. The CDR3 has 11 amino acids. V gave up 1 base and J gave up 10 bases, with 5 bases separating them. Germline V gene lookup returns CDR1 SEHNR and CDR2 FQNEAQ (reference sequence). In DNA, the CDR3 is TGTGCCAGCAGCTTAGGGATGGAGCAGTTCTTC. Residues: CASSLGMEQFF.

In this sample, this clonotype turned up a few times. This chain connects TRBV12-1 to TRBJ2-4; the table calls TRBD2, which could not be checked here. TRBV12-1 counts as a pseudogene. The CDR3 is made up of 13 amino acids. CDR3 in amino acids: CASSALGVGIQYF. The DNA for the CDR3 is TGTGCCAGCAGCGCCCTAGGCGTCGGCATTCAGTACTTC.

The chain couples TRBV18 to TRBJ1-5; a possible D gene is TRBD1 (5 bases). Germline V lookup: CDR1 KGHSH, CDR2 LQKENI. The CDR3 is made up of 14 amino acids. Trimming cost V 3 bases and J 7 bases, with 13 bases left between them. This CDR3 reads CASSPGGPLQPQHF. CDR3 bases: TGTGCCAGCTCACCGGGGGGACCGCTGCAGCCCCAGCATTTT. The complete variable domain, with remaining parts taken from reference TRBV18 and TRBJ1-5, reads NAGVMQNPRHLVRRRGQEARLRCSPMKGHSHVYWYRQLPEEGLKFMVYLQKENIIDESGMPKERFSAEFPKEGPSILRIQQVVRGDSAAYFCASSPGGPLQPQHFGDGTRLSIL.

The genes are TRBV27 and TRBJ1-1; no definite D call. This CDR3 is built from 13 residues. With 7 bases removed from V and 6 bases from J, the gap between germline ends came to 15 bases. CDR1 and CDR2 from the germline V gene are MNHEY and SMNVEV (reference sequence). The CDR3 reads CASTNTLEAEAFF. For the CDR3, the DNA is TGTGCCAGCACCAATACCCTGGAGGCTGAAGCTTTCTTT.

This clonotype turned up a few times. The genes are TRBV6-2 or TRBV6-3 and TRBJ2-1, with 11 positions matching TRBD2. Trimming cost V 0 bases and J 0 bases; bases outside gene matches: 13. CDR3 length equals 21 residues. Germline loops: CDR1 MNHEY, CDR2 SVGEGT. CDR3 loop: CASSYSGGGTSGGSSYNEQFF. In DNA, the CDR3 is TGTGCCAGCAGTTACTCGGGGGGTGGTACTAGCGGGGGAAGCTCCTACAATGAGCAGTTCTTC.

The rearrangement links TRBV27 to TRBJ2-5; 7 nucleotides line up with TRBD1. The CDR3 sequence is 15 residues long. Germline V gene sequence: CDR1 MNHEY, CDR2 SMNVEV (reference sequence). V was pared by 2 bases and J by 2 bases, with 5 bases of the junction left unmatched. CDR3 coding DNA: TGTGCCAGCAGTTTACTGACAGGGAATCAAGAGACCCAGTACTTC. Protein sequence: CASSLLTGNQETQYF.

This chain uses TRBV20-1 with TRBJ2-7, with D possibly matching TRBD2 (5 bases). Per germline, CDR1 DFQATT and CDR2 SNEGSKA (reference sequence). The ends were cut back, 5 bases at V and 3 bases at J, with 14 bases in the middle. This CDR3 has 13 residues. Here the CDR3 DNA reads TGCAGTGCTGACCGGGGAGTGGGCTACGAGCAGTACTTC. Residues: CSADRGVGYEQYF.

The gene calls are TRBV27 and TRBJ1-4; no reliable D call. This CDR3 region has 13 residues. V was trimmed by 6 bases and J by 1 base, leaving 6 bases between them. CDR1 is MNHEY, CDR2 SMNVEV, per germline (reference sequence). The CDR3 DNA sequence: TGTGCCAGCAGAGGAGGAACTAATGAAAAACTGTTTTTT. Amino acids: CASRGGTNEKLFF.

The genes are TRBV7-9 and TRBJ2-7, with TRBD1 identical over 8 bases. The length of the CDR3 is 14 residues. Germline CDR1 reads SEHNR; CDR2 reads FQNEAQ (reference sequence). The junction had 8 bases not matched to a gene; V was cut back by 5 bases and J by 5 bases. The CDR3 DNA is TGTGCCAGCAGCCTGGGACAGGCAATGCACGAGCAGTACTTC. It specifies CASSLGQAMHEQYF. The full variable domain, completed using reference TRBV7-9 and TRBJ2-7, is DTGVSQNPRHKITKRGQNVTFRCDPISEHNRLYWYRQTLGQGPEFLTYFQNEAQLEKSRLLSDRFSAERPKGSFSTLEIQRTEQGDSAMYLCASSLGQAMHEQYFGPGTRLTVT.